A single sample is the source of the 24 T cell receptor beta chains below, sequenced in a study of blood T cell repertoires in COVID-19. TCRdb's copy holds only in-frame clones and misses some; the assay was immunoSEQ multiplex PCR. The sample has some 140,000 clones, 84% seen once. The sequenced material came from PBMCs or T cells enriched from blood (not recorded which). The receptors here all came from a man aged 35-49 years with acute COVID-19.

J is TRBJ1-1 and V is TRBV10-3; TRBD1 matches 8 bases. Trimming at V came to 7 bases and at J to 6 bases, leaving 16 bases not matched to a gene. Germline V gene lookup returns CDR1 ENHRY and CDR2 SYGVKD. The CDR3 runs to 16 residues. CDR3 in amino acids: CAITPTSGQAHSEAFF. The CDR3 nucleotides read TGTGCCATCACCCCAACCTCGGGACAGGCCCATTCTGAAGCTTTCTTT.

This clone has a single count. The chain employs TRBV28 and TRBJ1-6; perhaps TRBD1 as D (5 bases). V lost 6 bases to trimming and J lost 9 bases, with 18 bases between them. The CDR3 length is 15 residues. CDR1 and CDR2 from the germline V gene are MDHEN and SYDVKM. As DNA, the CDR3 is TGTGCCAGCAGGGCCTACACGGGGGTAGGTTCACCCCTCCACTTT. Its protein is CASRAYTGVGSPLHF.

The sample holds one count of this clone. This CDR3 reads CAYLTTGELFF. Written as DNA, the CDR3 is TGTGCCTACCTCACTACCGGGGAGCTGTTTTTT. The rearrangement links TRBV30 to TRBJ2-2; D not certain. Germline loops: CDR1 GTSNPN, CDR2 SVGIG (reference sequence). This CDR3 is built from 11 residues. Between the trimmed V and J ends, which lost 7 bases and 5 bases, there was a span of 8 bases.

This CDR3 is CASSVQVWQPQHF. CDR3 bases: TGTGCCAGTAGTGTCCAGGTCTGGCAGCCCCAGCATTTT. The gene calls are TRBV19 and TRBJ1-5; D gene ambiguous. The germline V gene encodes CDR1 LNHDA and CDR2 SQIVND (reference sequence). V gave up 5 bases and J gave up 7 bases, with 12 bases separating them. This CDR3 region has 13 residues.

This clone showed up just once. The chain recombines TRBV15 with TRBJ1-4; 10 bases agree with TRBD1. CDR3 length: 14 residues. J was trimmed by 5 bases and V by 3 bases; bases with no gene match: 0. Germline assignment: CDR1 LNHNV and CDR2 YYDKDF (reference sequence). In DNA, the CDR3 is TGTGCCACCAGCAGGGGACAGGGGAATGAAAAACTGTTTTTT. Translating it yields CATSRGQGNEKLFF.

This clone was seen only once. DNA of the CDR3: TGCGCCAGCATCGAGGGTCTCCTCACAGATACGCAGTATTTT. Translated: CASIEGLLTDTQYF. The V gene is TRBV10-2, the J gene TRBJ2-3, with TRBD2 as a possible D gene (5 bases). Deletions cut 7 bases from V and 2 bases from J, with 13 bases between. The CDR3 has 14 amino acids. The germline V gene encodes CDR1 WSHSY and CDR2 SAAADI.

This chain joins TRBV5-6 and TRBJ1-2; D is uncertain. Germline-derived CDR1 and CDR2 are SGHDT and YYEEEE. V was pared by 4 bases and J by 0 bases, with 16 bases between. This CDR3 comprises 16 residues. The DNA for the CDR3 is TGTGCCAGCAGCCCCACGCAAGCAGGATCTAACTATGGCTACACCTTC. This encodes CASSPTQAGSNYGYTF.

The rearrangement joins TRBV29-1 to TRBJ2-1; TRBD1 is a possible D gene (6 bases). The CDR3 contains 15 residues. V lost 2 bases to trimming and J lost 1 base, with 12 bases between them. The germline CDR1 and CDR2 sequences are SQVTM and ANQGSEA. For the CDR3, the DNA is TGCAGCGTTGAATCAGGACAGACATCCTACAATGAGCAGTTCTTC. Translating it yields CSVESGQTSYNEQFF.

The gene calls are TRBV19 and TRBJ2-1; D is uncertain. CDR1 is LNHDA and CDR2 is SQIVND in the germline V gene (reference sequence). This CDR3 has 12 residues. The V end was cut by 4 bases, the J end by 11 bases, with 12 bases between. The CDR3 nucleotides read TGTGCCAGTAGTACCCGCAATAGCAAGCAGTTCTTC. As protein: CASSTRNSKQFF.

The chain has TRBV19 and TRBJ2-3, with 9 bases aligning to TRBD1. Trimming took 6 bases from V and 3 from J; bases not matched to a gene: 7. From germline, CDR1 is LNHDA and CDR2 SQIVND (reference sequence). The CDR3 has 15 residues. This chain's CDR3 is CASSSGTGSTDTQYF. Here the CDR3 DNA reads TGTGCCAGTAGCTCCGGGACAGGGAGTACAGATACGCAGTATTTT. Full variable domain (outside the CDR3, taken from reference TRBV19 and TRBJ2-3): DGGITQSPKYLFRKEGQNVTLSCEQNLNHDAMYWYRQDPGQGLRLIYYSQIVNDFQKGDIAEGYSVSREKKESFPLTVTSAQKNPTAFYLCASSSGTGSTDTQYFGPGTRLTVL.

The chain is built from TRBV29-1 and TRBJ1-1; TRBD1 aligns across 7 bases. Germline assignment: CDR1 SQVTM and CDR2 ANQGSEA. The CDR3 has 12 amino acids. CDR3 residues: CSYTGVSTEAFF. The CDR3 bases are TGCAGTTACACAGGGGTGAGCACTGAAGCTTTCTTT.

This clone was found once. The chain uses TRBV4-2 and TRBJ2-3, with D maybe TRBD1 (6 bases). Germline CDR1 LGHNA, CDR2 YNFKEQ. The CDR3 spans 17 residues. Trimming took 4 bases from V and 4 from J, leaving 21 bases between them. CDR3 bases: TGTGCCAGCAGCCTCTTCCATAGTGGGAAGGGGGCAGATACGCAGTATTTT. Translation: CASSLFHSGKGADTQYF.

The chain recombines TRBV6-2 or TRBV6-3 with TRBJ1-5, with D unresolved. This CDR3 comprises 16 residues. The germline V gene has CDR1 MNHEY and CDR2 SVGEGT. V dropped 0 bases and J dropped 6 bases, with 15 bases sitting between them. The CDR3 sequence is CASSYSKAGFPQPQHF. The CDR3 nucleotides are TGTGCCAGCAGTTACTCGAAGGCAGGTTTCCCTCAGCCCCAGCATTTT.

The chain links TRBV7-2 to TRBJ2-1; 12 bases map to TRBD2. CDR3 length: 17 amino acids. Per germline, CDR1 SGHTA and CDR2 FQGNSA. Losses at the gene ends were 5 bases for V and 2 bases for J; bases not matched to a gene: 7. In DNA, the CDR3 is TGTGCCAGCAGCCCTGGACTAGCGGGGAACCCCTACAATGAGCAGTTCTTC. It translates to CASSPGLAGNPYNEQFF.

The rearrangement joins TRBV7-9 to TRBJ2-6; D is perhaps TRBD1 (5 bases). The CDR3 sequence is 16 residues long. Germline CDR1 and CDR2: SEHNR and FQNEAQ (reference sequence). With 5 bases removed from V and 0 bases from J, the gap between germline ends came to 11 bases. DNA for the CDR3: TGTGCCAGCAGCCTGGGGCTTTTCTCTGGGGCCAACGTCCTGACTTTC. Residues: CASSLGLFSGANVLTF.

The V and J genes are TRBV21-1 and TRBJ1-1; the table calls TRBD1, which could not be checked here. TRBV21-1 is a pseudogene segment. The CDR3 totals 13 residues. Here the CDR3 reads CASNRTGNTEAFF. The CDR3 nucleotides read TGTGCCAGCAACAGGACAGGGAACACTGAAGCTTTCTTT.

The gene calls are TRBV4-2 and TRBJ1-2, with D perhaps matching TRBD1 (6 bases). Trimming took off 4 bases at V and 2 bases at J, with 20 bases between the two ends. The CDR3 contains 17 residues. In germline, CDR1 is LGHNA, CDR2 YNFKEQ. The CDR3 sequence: CASSPIRIPGANYGYTF. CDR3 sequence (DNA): TGTGCCAGCAGCCCAATCCGAATACCAGGGGCCAACTATGGCTACACCTTC.

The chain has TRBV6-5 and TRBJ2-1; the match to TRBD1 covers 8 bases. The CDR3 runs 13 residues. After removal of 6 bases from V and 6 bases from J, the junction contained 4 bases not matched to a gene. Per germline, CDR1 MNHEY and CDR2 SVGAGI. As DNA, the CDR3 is TGTGCCAGCAGAACAGGGGGTATCAATGAGCAGTTCTTC. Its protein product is CASRTGGINEQFF.

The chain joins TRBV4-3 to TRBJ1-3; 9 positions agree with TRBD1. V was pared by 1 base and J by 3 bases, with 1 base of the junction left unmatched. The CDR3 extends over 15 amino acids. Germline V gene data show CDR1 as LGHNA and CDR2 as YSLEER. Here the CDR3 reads CASSQGGQGGNTIYF. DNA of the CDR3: TGCGCCAGCAGCCAAGGGGGACAGGGTGGAAACACCATATATTTT.

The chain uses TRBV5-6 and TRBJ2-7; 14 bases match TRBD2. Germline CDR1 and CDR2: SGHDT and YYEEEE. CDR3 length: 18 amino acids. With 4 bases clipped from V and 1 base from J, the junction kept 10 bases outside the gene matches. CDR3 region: CASSGGGLAGVGSYEQYF. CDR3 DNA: TGTGCCAGCAGCGGGGGGGGACTAGCGGGAGTTGGGTCCTACGAGCAGTACTTC. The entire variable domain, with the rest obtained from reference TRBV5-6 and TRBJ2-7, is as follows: DAGVTQSPTHLIKTRGQQVTLRCSPKSGHDTVSWYQQALGQGPQFIFQYYEEEERQRGNFPDRFSGHQFPNYSSELNVNALLLGDSALYLCASSGGGLAGVGSYEQYFGPGTRLTVT.

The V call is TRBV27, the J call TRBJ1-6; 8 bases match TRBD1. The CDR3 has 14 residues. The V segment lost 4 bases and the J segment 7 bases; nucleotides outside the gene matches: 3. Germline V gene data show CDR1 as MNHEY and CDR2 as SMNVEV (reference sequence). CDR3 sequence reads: CASSSDRGNSPLHF. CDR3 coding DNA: TGTGCCAGCAGTTCCGACAGGGGAAATTCACCCCTCCACTTT.

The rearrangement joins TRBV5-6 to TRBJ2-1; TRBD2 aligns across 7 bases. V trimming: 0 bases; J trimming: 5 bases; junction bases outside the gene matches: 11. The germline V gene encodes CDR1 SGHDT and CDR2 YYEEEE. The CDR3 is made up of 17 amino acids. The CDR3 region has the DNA TGTGCCAGCAGCTTGGTAGCGGGTCCGGCAAAGAACAATGAGCAGTTCTTC. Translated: CASSLVAGPAKNNEQFF.

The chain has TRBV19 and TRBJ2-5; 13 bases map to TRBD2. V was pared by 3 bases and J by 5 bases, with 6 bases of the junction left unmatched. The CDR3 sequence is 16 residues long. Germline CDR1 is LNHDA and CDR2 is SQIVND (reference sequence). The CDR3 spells CASSMDGLAGVETQYF. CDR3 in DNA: TGTGCCAGTAGTATGGATGGACTAGCGGGAGTCGAGACCCAGTACTTC.

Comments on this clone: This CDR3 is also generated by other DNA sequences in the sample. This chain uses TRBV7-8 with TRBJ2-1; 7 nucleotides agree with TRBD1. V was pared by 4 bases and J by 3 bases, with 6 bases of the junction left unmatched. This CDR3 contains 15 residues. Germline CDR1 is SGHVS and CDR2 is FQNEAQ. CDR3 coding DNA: TGTGCCAGCAGCTCCTACAGGGGTAGCTACAATGAGCAGTTCTTC. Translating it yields CASSSYRGSYNEQFF.